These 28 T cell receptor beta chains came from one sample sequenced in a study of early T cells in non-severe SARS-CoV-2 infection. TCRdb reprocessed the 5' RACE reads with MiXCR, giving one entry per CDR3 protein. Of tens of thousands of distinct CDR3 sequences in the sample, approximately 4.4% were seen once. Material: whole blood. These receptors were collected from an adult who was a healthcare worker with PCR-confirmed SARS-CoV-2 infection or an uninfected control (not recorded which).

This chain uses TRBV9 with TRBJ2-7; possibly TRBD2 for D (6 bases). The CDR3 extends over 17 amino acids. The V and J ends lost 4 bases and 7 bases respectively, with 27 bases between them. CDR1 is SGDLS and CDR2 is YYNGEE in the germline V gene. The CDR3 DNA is TGTGCCAGCAGCTCTCCAGCCCCCAGCGGGTCCCTGGGTGAGCAGTACTTC. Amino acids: CASSSPAPSGSLGEQYF.

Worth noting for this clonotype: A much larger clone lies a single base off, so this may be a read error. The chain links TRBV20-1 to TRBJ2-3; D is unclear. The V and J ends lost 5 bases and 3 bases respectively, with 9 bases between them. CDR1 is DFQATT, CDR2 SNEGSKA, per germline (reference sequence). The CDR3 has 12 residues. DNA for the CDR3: TGCAGTGCTTCTCTAAGGACAGATACGCAGTATTTT. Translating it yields CSASLRTDTQYF.

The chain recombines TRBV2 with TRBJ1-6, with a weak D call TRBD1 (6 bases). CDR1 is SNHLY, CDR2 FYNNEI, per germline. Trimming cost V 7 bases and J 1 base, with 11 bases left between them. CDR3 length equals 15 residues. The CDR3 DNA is TGTGCCAGCACACCTACAGGGTCCTATAATTCACCCCTCCACTTT. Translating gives CASTPTGSYNSPLHF.

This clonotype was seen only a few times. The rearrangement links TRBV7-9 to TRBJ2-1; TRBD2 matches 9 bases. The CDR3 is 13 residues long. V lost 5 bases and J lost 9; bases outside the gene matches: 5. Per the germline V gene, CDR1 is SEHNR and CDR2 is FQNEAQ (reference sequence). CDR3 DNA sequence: TGTGCCAGCAGCCTCGGGACTAGCACTGAGCAGTTCTTC. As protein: CASSLGTSTEQFF.

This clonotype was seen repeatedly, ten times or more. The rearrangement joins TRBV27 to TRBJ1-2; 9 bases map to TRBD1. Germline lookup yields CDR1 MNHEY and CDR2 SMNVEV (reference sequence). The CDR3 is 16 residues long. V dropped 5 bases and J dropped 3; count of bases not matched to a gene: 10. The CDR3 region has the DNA TGTGCCAGCAGTGCCTTATTCCGGGACAGGGACTATGGCTACACCTTC. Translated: CASSALFRDRDYGYTF.

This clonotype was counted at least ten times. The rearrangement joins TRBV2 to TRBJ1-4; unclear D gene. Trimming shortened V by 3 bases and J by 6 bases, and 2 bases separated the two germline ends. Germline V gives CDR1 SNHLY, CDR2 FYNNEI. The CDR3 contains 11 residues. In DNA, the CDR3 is TGTGCCAGCAGTGATTATGAAAAACTGTTTTTT. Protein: CASSDYEKLFF.

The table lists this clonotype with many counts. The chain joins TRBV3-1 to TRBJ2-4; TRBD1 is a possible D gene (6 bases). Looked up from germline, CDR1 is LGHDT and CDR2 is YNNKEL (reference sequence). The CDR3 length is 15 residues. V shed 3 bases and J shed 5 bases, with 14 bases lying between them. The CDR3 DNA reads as TGTGCCAGCAGCCACGGACAGATTCGGGAAAACATTCAGTACTTC. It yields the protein CASSHGQIRENIQYF.

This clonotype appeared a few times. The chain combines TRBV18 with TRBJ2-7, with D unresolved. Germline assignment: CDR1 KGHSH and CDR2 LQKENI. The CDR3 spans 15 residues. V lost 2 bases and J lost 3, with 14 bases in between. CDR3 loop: CASSPGSPVDYEQYF. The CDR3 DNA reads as TGTGCCAGCTCACCAGGAAGTCCCGTCGACTACGAGCAGTACTTC.

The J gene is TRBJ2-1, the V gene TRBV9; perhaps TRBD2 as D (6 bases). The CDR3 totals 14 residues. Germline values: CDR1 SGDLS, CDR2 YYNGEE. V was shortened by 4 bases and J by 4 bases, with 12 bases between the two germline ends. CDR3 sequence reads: CASSLGSGYNEQFF. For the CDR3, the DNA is TGTGCCAGCAGCCTAGGTAGCGGTTACAATGAGCAGTTCTTC.

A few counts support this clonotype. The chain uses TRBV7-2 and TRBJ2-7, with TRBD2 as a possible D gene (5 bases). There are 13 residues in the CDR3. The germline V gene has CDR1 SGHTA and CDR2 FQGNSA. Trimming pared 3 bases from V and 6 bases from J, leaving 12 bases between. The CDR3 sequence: CASSFLVASEQYF. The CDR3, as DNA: TGTGCCAGCAGCTTTCTCGTAGCGTCCGAGCAGTACTTC.

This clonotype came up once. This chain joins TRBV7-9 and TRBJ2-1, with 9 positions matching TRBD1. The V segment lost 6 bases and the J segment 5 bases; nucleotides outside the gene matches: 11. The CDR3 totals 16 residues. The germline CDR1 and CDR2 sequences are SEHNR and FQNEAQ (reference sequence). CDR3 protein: CASRLRTGGVDNEQFF. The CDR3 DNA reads TGTGCCAGCAGGTTAAGAACAGGGGGCGTAGACAATGAGCAGTTCTTC.

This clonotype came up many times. The CDR3 sequence is CASSMGSGGYTF. As DNA, the CDR3 is TGTGCCAGTAGTATGGGATCCGGTGGCTACACCTTC. This chain uses TRBV19 with TRBJ1-2; D unclear. V lost 3 bases and J 7 bases, leaving 9 bases between the germline ends. Germline CDR1 LNHDA, CDR2 SQIVND (reference sequence). The CDR3 covers 12 residues.

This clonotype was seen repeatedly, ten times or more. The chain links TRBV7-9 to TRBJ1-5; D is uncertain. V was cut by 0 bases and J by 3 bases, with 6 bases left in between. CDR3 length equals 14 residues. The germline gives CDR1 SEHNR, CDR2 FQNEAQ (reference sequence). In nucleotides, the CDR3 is TGTGCCAGCAGCTTAGCCAGCATCAATCAGCCCCAGCATTTT. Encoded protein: CASSLASINQPQHF.

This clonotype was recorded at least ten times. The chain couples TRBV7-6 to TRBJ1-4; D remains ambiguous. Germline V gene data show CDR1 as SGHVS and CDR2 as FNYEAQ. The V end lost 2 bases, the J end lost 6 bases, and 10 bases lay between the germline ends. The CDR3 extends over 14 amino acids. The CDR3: CASSLFGPYEKLFF. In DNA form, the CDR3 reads TGTGCCAGCAGCTTATTCGGACCGTATGAAAAACTGTTTTTT.

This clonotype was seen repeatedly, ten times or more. The CDR3 coding sequence is TGTGCCAGCAGCTACGAGACAGGGGCTGCGACAGATACGCAGTATTTT. As protein: CASSYETGAATDTQYF. This chain connects TRBV9 to TRBJ2-3; 8 nucleotides agree with TRBD1. Germline values: CDR1 SGDLS, CDR2 YYNGEE. This CDR3 is 16 amino acids long. Trimming took 4 bases from V and 3 from J; bases not matched to a gene: 10.

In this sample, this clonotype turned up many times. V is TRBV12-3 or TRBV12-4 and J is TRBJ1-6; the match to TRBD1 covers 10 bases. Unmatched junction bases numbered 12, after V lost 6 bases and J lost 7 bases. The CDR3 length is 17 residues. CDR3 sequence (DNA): TGTGCCAGCAGCCCTACCCGGGACAGGGGAGAGAATTCACCCCTCCACTTT. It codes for CASSPTRDRGENSPLHF.

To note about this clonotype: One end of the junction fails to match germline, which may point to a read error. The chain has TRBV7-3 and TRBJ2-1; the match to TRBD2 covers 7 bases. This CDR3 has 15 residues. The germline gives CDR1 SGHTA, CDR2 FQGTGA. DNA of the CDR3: TGTCCCAGCAGCCTTAGCGCGGGGGTTTACAATGAGCAGTTCTTC. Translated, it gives CPSSLSAGVYNEQFF.

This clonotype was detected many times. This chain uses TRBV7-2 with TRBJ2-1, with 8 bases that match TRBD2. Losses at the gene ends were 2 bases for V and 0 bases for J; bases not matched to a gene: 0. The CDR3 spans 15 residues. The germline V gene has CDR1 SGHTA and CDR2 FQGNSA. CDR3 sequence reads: CASSLSGGSYNEQFF. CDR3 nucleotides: TGTGCCAGCAGCTTAAGCGGGGGCTCCTACAATGAGCAGTTCTTC. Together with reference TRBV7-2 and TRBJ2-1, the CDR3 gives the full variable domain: GAGVSQSPSNKVTEKGKDVELRCDPISGHTALYWYRQSLGQGLEFLIYFQGNSAPDKSGLPSDRFSAERTGGSVSTLTIQRTQQEDSAVYLCASSLSGGSYNEQFFGPGTRLTVL.

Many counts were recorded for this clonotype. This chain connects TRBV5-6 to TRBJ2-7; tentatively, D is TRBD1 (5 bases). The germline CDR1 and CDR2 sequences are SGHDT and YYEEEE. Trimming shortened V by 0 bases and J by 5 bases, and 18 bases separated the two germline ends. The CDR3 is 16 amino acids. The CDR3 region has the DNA TGTGCCAGCAGCTTGGAGTTTCGGACAAGACGGGACGAGCAGTACTTC. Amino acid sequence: CASSLEFRTRRDEQYF.

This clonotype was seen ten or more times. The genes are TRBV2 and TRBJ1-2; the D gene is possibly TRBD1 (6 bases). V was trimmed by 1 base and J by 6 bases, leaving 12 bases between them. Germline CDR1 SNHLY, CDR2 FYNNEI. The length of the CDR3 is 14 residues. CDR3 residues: CASSEGRQEDGYTF. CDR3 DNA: TGTGCCAGCAGTGAAGGTCGACAGGAGGATGGCTACACCTTC. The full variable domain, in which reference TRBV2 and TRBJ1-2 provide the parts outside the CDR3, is EPEVTQTPSHQVTQMGQEVILRCVPISNHLYFYWYRQILGQKVEFLVSFYNNEISEKSEIFDDQFSVERPDGSNFTLKIRSTKLEDSAMYFCASSEGRQEDGYTFGSGTRLTVV.

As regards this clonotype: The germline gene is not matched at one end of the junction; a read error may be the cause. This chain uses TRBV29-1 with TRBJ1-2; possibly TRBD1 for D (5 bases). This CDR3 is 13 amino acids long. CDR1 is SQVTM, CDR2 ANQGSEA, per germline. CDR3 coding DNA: TGCAGCGCCACCGGGACCCAGATTTATGGCAACACCTTC. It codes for CSATGTQIYGNTF. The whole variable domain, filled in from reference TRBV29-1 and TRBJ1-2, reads SAVISQKPSRDICQRGTSLTIQCQVDSQVTMMFWYRQQPGQSLTLIATANQGSEATYESGFVIDKFPISRPNLTFSTLTVSNMSPEDSSIYLCSATGTQIYGNTFGSGTRLTVV.

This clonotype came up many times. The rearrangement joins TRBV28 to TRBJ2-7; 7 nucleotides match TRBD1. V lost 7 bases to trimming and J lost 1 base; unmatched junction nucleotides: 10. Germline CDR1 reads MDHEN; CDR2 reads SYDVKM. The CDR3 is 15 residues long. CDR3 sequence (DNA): TGTGCCAGCAAAACATCCGGGACAGATTCCTACGAGCAGTACTTC. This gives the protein CASKTSGTDSYEQYF.

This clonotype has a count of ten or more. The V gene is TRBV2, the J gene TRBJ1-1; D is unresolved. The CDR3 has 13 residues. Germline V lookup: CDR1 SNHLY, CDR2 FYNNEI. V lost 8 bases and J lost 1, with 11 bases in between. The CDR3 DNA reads TGTGCCAGCGGATATGTGGAGAACACTGAAGCTTTCTTT. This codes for CASGYVENTEAFF.

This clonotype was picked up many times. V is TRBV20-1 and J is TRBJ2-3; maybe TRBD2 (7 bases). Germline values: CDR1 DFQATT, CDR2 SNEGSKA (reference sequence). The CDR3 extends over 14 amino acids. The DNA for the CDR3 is TGCAATGCGCGGGGGACAACGGGACCAGATACGCAGTATTTT. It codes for CNARGTTGPDTQYF.

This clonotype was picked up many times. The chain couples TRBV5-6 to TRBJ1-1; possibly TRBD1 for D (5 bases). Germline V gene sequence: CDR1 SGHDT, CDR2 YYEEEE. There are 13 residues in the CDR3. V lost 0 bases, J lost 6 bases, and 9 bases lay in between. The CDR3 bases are TGTGCCAGCAGCTTGGTCAGGGCCCCTGAAGCTTTCTTT. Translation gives CASSLVRAPEAFF.

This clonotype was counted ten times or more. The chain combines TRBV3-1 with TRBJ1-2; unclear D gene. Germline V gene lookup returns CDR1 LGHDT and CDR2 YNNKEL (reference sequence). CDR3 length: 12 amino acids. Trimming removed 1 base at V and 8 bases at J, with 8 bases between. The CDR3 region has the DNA TGTGCCAGCAGCCAAGGATCGGGAGGCTACACCTTC. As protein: CASSQGSGGYTF.

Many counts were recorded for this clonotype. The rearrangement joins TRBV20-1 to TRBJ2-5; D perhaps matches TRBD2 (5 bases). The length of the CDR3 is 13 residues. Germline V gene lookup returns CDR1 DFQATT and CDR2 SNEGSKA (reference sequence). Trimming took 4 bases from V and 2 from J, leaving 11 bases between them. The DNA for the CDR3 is TGCAGTGCTAAGCGAGGGCTACAAGAGACCCAGTACTTC. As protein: CSAKRGLQETQYF.

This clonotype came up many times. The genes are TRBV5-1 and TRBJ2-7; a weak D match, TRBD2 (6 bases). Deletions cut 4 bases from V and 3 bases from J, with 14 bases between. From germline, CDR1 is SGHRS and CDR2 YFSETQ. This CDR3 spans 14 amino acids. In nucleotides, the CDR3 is TGCGCCAGCAGCCTTGGCTCGGGGGACTACGAGCAGTACTTC. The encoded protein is CASSLGSGDYEQYF.